This T cell receptor beta chain was sequenced for a study of glioma-infiltrating T cells. General observations from the study: Tissue-blood divergence was below expectation in non-neoplastic patients, above in gliomas. Tissue and blood shared very few CDR3 sequences.

TCR alpha and beta CDR3 regions were amplified from RNA using iRepertoire nested multiplex PCR. One-step reverse transcription and amplification started from about 100-400 ng of tissue mRNA or PBMC total RNA. TCRdb re-called the multiplex PCR reads through MiXCR, storing one row per CDR3 protein. Of some 180,000 distinct CDR3 sequences in the sample, 32% were seen once. V lost 10 bases, J lost 1 base, and 17 bases lay in between. Per the germline V gene, CDR1 is MRHNA and CDR2 is SNTAGT. This CDR3 contains 14 residues. To note about this clonotype: The antigen remains undetermined.

V and J are TRBV6-4 and TRBJ2-7; D possibly corresponds to TRBD1 (6 bases). The TCR sequence derives from a human donor with low-grade glioma or glioblastoma, undergoing nonglioma brain surgery, or in good health (not recorded which). Sequencing used glioma tissue, nonneoplastic brain tissue, or PBMCs (not recorded which). CDR3 in DNA: TGTGCCATCCACGGACAGACTTATTCCTACGAGCAGTACTTC. This gives the protein CAIHGQTYSYEQYF.